Presented here are 10 T cell receptor beta chains from one specimen sequenced in a study of blood T cell repertoires in COVID-19. The data were produced by immunoSEQ multiplex PCR, yet TCRdb's version contains in-frame clones alone and is incomplete. The sample holds 290,000 or so clones; about 82% are singletons and the top ten take 4% to 6%. Input material: peripheral blood. These receptors were taken from a man in his fifties with active or convalescent COVID-19.

The chain has TRBV12-5 and TRBJ2-1, with 11 bases matching TRBD2. The V gene's germline CDR1 is LGHNT and CDR2 FRNRAP. Trimming cost V 7 bases and J 2 bases; bases outside gene matches: 10. This CDR3 has 17 amino acids. CDR3 in amino acids: CASVGLASGRTYNEQFF. CDR3 DNA sequence: TGTGCTAGTGTAGGGTTGGCTAGCGGGAGGACCTACAATGAGCAGTTCTTC.

This chain links TRBV13 with TRBJ2-4; 13 bases agree with TRBD2. In germline, CDR1 is PRHDT, CDR2 FYEKMQ (reference sequence). V lost 5 bases to trimming and J lost 1 base; unmatched junction nucleotides: 14. This CDR3 has 20 amino acids. The CDR3 sequence is CASSLQFGLAGAGAKNIQYF. The CDR3 DNA follows: TGTGCCAGCAGCCTCCAATTCGGACTAGCGGGAGCGGGGGCCAAAAACATTCAGTACTTC. The full variable domain, in which reference TRBV13 and TRBJ2-4 provide the parts outside the CDR3, is AAGVIQSPRHLIKEKRETATLKCYPIPRHDTVYWYQQGPGQDPQFLISFYEKMQSDKGSIPDRFSAQQFSDYHSELNMSSLELGDSALYFCASSLQFGLAGAGAKNIQYFGAGTRLSVL.

The J gene is TRBJ2-7, the V gene TRBV5-1; 12 nucleotides align to TRBD2. The CDR3 length is 15 residues. The germline CDR1 and CDR2 sequences are SGHRS and YFSETQ. Trimming took 3 bases from V and 4 from J; bases not matched to a gene: 5. The CDR3 loop reads CASSSGLAGIYEQYF. The CDR3 region has the DNA TGCGCCAGCAGCTCCGGACTAGCGGGGATTTACGAGCAGTACTTC.

The V and J genes are TRBV7-9 and TRBJ1-1, with a possible D match to TRBD1 (6 bases). CDR1 is SEHNR, CDR2 FQNEAQ, per germline (reference sequence). V lost 5 bases and J 4 bases, leaving 11 bases between the germline ends. The CDR3 covers 13 residues. The CDR3 DNA reads as TGTGCCAGCAGCCCACAGGGTTTCACTGAAGCTTTCTTT. Protein: CASSPQGFTEAFF. Together with reference TRBV7-9 and TRBJ1-1, the CDR3 gives the full variable domain: DTGVSQNPRHKITKRGQNVTFRCDPISEHNRLYWYRQTLGQGPEFLTYFQNEAQLEKSRLLSDRFSAERPKGSFSTLEIQRTEQGDSAMYLCASSPQGFTEAFFGQGTRLTVV.

V usage is TRBV2 and J usage is TRBJ1-1; TRBD1 matches 9 bases. CDR1 is SNHLY, CDR2 FYNNEI, per germline. This CDR3 has 14 amino acids. Germline trimming cut 6 bases from V and 1 base from J; bases unmatched to any gene: 3. CDR3 region: CASSLTGGNTEAFF. CDR3 nucleotides: TGTGCCAGCAGCTTGACAGGGGGGAACACTGAAGCTTTCTTT.

Only one count was recorded for this clone. The chain links TRBV4-1 to TRBJ1-1; 7 bases map to TRBD1. The CDR3 has 15 amino acids. The V gene end was trimmed by 6 bases and the J gene end by 5 bases; junction bases not matched to a gene: 12. Looked up from germline, CDR1 is MGHRA and CDR2 is YSYEKL. CDR3 coding DNA: TGCGCCAGCAGACTCCAGACAGGGTTGGAGACTGAAGCTTTCTTT. Translated: CASRLQTGLETEAFF.

The CDR3, as DNA: TGTGCCAGCAGAAAAGGGACAGATCAGAATCAGCCCCAGCATTTT. As protein: CASRKGTDQNQPQHF. V usage is TRBV7-8 and J usage is TRBJ1-5; 7 bases match TRBD1. The junction had 9 bases not matched to a gene; V was cut back by 6 bases and J by 4 bases. The CDR3 length is 15 residues. Germline CDR1 is SGHVS and CDR2 is FQNEAQ.

CDR3 coding DNA: TGTGCCTGGAGTATCGGACTAGCGGGAAACAATGAGCAGTTCTTC. Its protein is CAWSIGLAGNNEQFF. This chain connects TRBV30 to TRBJ2-1, with 12 bases that match TRBD2. The CDR3 length is 15 residues. Germline-derived CDR1 and CDR2 are GTSNPN and SVGIG (reference sequence). Losses at the gene ends were 2 bases for V and 5 bases for J; bases not matched to a gene: 4.

The rearrangement uses TRBV6-5 and TRBJ1-1; D not certain. The V gene's germline CDR1 is MNHEY and CDR2 SVGAGI. This CDR3 is built from 15 residues. V was trimmed by 7 bases and J by 2 bases, leaving 17 bases between them. The CDR3 here is CASTESWAQNTEAFF. CDR3 bases: TGTGCCAGCACCGAAAGTTGGGCCCAAAACACTGAAGCTTTCTTT.

The V and J genes are TRBV24-1 and TRBJ2-7, with TRBD1 identical over 8 bases. The CDR3 has 15 residues. With 3 bases clipped from V and 6 bases from J, the junction kept 9 bases outside the gene matches. Germline CDR1 is KGHDR and CDR2 is SFDVKD. CDR3 sequence (DNA): TGTGCCACCAGTGATCGCGGACAGGGAGGCCGCGAGCAGTACTTC. It yields the protein CATSDRGQGGREQYF.